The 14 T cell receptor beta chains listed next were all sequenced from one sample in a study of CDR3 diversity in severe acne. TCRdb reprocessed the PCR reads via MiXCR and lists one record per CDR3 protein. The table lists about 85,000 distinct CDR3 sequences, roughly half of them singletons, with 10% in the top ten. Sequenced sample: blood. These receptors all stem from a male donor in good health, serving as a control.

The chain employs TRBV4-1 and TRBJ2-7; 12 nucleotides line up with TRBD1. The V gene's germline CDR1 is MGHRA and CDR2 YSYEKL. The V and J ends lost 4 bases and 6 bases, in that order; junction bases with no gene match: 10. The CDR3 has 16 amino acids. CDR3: CASSPRGGQGALEQYF. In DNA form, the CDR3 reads TGCGCCAGCAGCCCCCGGGGGGGACAGGGGGCGCTCGAGCAGTACTTC.

CDR3 protein: CASSPDGDSPLHF. CDR3 nucleotide sequence: TGTGCCAGCAGCCCCGATGGTGATTCACCCCTCCACTTT. This sequence joins TRBV7-8 and TRBJ1-6; D not resolved. Trimming took 5 bases from V and 8 from J, leaving 10 bases between them. The CDR3 length is 13 residues. CDR1 SGHVS and CDR2 FQNEAQ come from the germline V gene.

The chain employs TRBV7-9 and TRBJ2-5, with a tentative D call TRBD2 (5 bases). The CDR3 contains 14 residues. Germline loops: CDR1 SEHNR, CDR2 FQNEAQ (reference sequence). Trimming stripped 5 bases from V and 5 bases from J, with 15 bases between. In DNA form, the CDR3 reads TGTGCCAGCAGCCGGGTAGGAGGCACTGAGACCCAGTACTTC. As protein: CASSRVGGTETQYF.

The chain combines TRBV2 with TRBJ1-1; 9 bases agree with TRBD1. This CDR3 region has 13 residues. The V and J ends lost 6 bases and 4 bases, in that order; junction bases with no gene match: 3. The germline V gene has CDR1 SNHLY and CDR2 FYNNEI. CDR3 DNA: TGTGCCAGCAGGATGACAGGGGGCACTGAAGCTTTCTTT. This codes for CASRMTGGTEAFF. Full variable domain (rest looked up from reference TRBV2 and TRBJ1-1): EPEVTQTPSHQVTQMGQEVILRCVPISNHLYFYWYRQILGQKVEFLVSFYNNEISEKSEIFDDQFSVERPDGSNFTLKIRSTKLEDSAMYFCASRMTGGTEAFFGQGTRLTVV.

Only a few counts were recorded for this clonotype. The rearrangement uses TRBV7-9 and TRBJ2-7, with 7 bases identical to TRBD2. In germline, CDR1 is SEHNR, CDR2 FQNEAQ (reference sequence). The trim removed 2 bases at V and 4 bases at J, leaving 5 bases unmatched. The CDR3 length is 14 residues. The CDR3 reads CASSLITSEYEQYF. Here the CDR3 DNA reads TGTGCCAGCAGCTTAATCACTAGCGAGTACGAGCAGTACTTC.

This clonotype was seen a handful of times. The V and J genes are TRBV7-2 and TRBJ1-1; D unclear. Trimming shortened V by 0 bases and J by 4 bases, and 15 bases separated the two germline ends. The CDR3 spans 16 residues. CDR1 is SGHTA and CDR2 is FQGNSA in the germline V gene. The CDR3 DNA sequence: TGTGCCAGCAGCTTAGCGCAAGTAGAGATCGGCACTGAAGCTTTCTTT. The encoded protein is CASSLAQVEIGTEAFF.

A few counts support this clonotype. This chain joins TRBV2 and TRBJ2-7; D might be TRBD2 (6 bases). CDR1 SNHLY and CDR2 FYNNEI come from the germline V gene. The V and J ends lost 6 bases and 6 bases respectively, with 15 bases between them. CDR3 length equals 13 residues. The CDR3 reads CASRGGARSEQYF. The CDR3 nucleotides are TGTGCCAGCAGGGGGGGAGCGAGATCCGAGCAGTACTTC.

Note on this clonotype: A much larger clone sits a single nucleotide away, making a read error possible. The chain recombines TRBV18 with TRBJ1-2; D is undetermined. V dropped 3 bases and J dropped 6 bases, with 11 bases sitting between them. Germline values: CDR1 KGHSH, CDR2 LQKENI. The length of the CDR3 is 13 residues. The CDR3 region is CASSPGPGHGYTF. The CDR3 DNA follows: TGTGCCAGCTCACCTGGACCGGGCCATGGCTACACCTTC.

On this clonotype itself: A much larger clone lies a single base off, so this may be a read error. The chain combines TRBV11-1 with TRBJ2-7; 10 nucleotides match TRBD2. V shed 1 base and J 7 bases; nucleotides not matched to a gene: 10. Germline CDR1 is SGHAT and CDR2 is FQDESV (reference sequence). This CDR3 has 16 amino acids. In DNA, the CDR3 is TGTGCCAGCAGCTTAGGGACTAGCGGACCTCGGAATGAGCAGTACTTC. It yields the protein CASSLGTSGPRNEQYF.

The CDR3 sequence: CARRRDRGYEQYF. The DNA for the CDR3 is TGTGCCAGACGCCGGGACAGGGGTTACGAGCAGTACTTC. The genes are TRBV5-5 and TRBJ2-7; TRBD1 agrees at 10 bases. Germline V gene sequence: CDR1 SGHKS, CDR2 YYEKEE (reference sequence). CDR3 length: 13 residues. Trimming at V came to 8 bases and at J to 4 bases, leaving 6 bases not matched to a gene.

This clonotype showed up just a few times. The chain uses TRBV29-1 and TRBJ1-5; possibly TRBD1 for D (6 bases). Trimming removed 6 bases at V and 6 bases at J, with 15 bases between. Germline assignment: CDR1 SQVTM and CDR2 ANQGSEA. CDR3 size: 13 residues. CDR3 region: CSVPTGAGQPQHF. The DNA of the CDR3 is TGCAGCGTCCCAACGGGGGCCGGTCAGCCCCAGCATTTT.

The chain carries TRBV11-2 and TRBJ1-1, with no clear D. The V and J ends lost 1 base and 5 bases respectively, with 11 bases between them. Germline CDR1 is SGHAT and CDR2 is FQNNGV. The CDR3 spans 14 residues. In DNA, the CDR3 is TGTGCCAGCAGCTTAGGATCCGTACCAACTGAAGCTTTCTTT. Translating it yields CASSLGSVPTEAFF.

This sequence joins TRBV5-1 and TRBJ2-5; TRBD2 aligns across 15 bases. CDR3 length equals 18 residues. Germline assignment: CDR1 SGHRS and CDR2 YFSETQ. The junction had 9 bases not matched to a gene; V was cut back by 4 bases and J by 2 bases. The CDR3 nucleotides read TGCGCCAGCAGCATAGGGACTAGCGGGAGGCTTCTACAAGAGACCCAGTACTTC. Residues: CASSIGTSGRLLQETQYF.

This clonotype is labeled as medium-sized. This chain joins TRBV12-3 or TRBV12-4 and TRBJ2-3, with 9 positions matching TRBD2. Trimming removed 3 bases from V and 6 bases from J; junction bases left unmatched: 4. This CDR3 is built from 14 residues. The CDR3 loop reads CASSLKREVDTQYF. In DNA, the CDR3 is TGTGCCAGCAGTTTGAAGCGGGAGGTTGATACGCAGTATTTT.